The rows below give T cell receptor beta chains drawn from one sample of a study of shared clonotypes between healthy human individuals. Profiling relied on immunoSEQ multiplex PCR, and the TCRdb table lists in-frame clones only, not all of them. The data contain roughly 700,000 clones, less than 95% of them singletons. The sequencing input was memory CD8+ T cells from PBMCs. Receptor source: a man aged 18-30 years in good health. Some clones in this sample may be carry-over from other donors' samples. CDR3s include the opening cysteine and the closing phenylalanine or tryptophan. A D gene is named only where the DNA matches it firmly. Where a row states a size, it is once, few, many or the class of an expanded clone; other rows omit it.

j_call clone_size d_call v_call cdr3_nt cdr3_aa
TRBJ1-2 . . TRBV6-1 TGTGCCAGCACAACAGGTCCGGGGGGCTACACCTTC CASTTGPGGYTF
TRBJ2-7 once TRBD1 TRBV28 TGTGCCAGCGGGTCAACGGCCTCCCGGGACAGGGGGCGGGAATCCTACGAGCAGTACTTC CASGSTASRDRGRESYEQYF
TRBJ2-2 . TRBD2 TRBV7-3 TGTGCCAGCAGCCCCCAGTCGGGGAGGGAGATCGGGGAGCTGTTTTTT CASSPQSGREIGELFF
TRBJ2-7 . . TRBV5-6 TGTGCCAGCAGCTTCGGGGACACCGGACGCGAGCAGTACTTC CASSFGDTGREQYF
TRBJ2-5 . . TRBV5-8 TGTGCCAGCAGCTTGACTAGCTCGGGAGAAGAGACCCAGTACTTC CASSLTSSGEETQYF
TRBJ2-1 . . TRBV28 TGTGCCAGCAGCTCGGGAGCCTGGACCTACAATGAGCAGTTCTTC CASSSGAWTYNEQFF
TRBJ2-1 . TRBD1 TRBV27 TGTGCCAGCAGTAGTAGGACAGGGTTGAACAATGAGCAGTTCTTC CASSSRTGLNNEQFF
TRBJ2-2 . TRBD1 TRBV7-6 TGTGCCAGCAGCTTACGCGGGACAGGGGACACCGGGGAGCTGTTTTTT CASSLRGTGDTGELFF
TRBJ1-1 few . TRBV7-9 TGTGCCAGCAGCTTAGTCGGGTACGGGACTGAAGCTTTCTTT CASSLVGYGTEAFF
TRBJ2-3 . . TRBV9 TGTGCCAGCAGCGTATTTCCGGGACCCACAGATACGCAGTATTTT CASSVFPGPTDTQYF
TRBJ2-7 . . TRBV4-1 TGCGCCAGCGATTCGGGGGTCGGCCAGTCAGGCGAGCAGTACTTC CASDSGVGQSGEQYF
TRBJ1-5 once . TRBV7-3 TGTGCCAGCAGCCTTGACAGAGACAATCAGCCCCAGCATTTT CASSLDRDNQPQHF
TRBJ1-1 . . TRBV28 TGTGCCAGCAGCACCCGGGGGATGAACACTGAAGCTTTCTTT CASSTRGMNTEAFF
TRBJ2-7 . . TRBV10-2 TGCGCCAGCAGTGAGTCGTATCGGGGATACGAGCAGTACTTC CASSESYRGYEQYF
TRBJ1-4 . . TRBV4-1 TGCGCCAGCAAAGGCGGGGGCCACACAACTAATGAAAAACTGTTTTTT CASKGGGHTTNEKLFF
TRBJ2-7 . . TRBV16 TGTGCCAGCAGCCCCTTGTCTCCCTACGAGCAGTACTTC CASSPLSPYEQYF
TRBJ1-1 . . TRBV4-3 TGCGCCAGCAGCCAATACAGGGTGACCATGAACACTGAAGCTTTCTTT CASSQYRVTMNTEAFF
TRBJ2-2 once TRBD2 TRBV28 TGTGCCAGCAGTTTTTTGGTTCTAGCGGGACAATCCGGGGAGCTGTTTTTT CASSFLVLAGQSGELFF
TRBJ1-5 . . TRBV19 TGTGCCAGTAGATTCCTTTCCGGGGGAGGTCAGCCCCAGCATTTT CASRFLSGGGQPQHF
TRBJ2-5 . . TRBV7-9 TGTGCCAGCAGCTTACCTCCTGGGGCAGGGCAAGAGACCCAGTACTTC CASSLPPGAGQETQYF
TRBJ1-5 . TRBD1 TRBV12-5 TGTGCTAGTGGAGTACAGGGGCAGCCCCAGCATTTT CASGVQGQPQHF
TRBJ2-5 many . TRBV11-2 TGTGCCAGCAGCCTTTGGAGACAAGAGACCCAGTACTTC CASSLWRQETQYF
TRBJ2-1 few TRBD2 TRBV11-2 TGTGCCAGCAGAGACCTAGCGGGAGTCGGCAATGAGCAGTTCTTC CASRDLAGVGNEQFF
TRBJ1-2 . . TRBV5-5 TGTGCCAGCAGCTTGGAGGATATCCCCTATGGCTACACCTTC CASSLEDIPYGYTF
TRBJ2-7 . TRBD1 TRBV7-9 TGTGCCAGCAGCACAAGACAGGGTAGAGGATACGAGCAGTACTTC CASSTRQGRGYEQYF
TRBJ2-1 . TRBD1 TRBV7-8 TGTGCCAGCAGCCCGGAGCAGGGGGTCAACAATGAGCAGTTCTTC CASSPEQGVNNEQFF
TRBJ2-5 . . TRBV7-9 TGTGCCAGCAGCTTAATTGGGGGCTACGGGGAGACCCAGTACTTC CASSLIGGYGETQYF
TRBJ2-2 . TRBD2 TRBV7-2 TGTGCCAGCAGCTCGACGAGACTAGCGGGATATTATAGCACCGGGGAGCTGTTTTTT CASSSTRLAGYYSTGELFF
TRBJ1-1 . . TRBV19 TGTGCCAGTAGTTTAAGCATTCGGAACACTGAAGCTTTCTTT CASSLSIRNTEAFF
TRBJ2-1 . . TRBV9 TGTGCCAGCAGCGCACCGGGACTCCACAATGAGCAGTTCTTC CASSAPGLHNEQFF
TRBJ2-1 . TRBD2 TRBV6-6 TGTGCCAGCAGTTACAAGCGGGAGGGCAATGAGCAGTTCTTC CASSYKREGNEQFF
TRBJ2-5 . . TRBV14 TGTGCCAGCAGCCATGAAGCAGGATGGGTGGAGACCCAGTACTTC CASSHEAGWVETQYF
TRBJ2-2 . TRBD1 TRBV7-9 TGTGCCAGCAGAACAGGGGGCGCGAACACCGGGGAGCTGTTTTTT CASRTGGANTGELFF
TRBJ1-1 . TRBD1 TRBV4-1 TGCGCCAGCAGCCACCTGACAGGGCTGAACACTGAAGCTTTCTTT CASSHLTGLNTEAFF
TRBJ1-1 . . TRBV27 TGTGCCAGCAGTTTAGGGCGCGGGGACGGAGCTTTCTTT CASSLGRGDGAFF
TRBJ2-7 . . TRBV11-2 TGTGCCAGCAGCCAAGGCTTATACGAGCAGTACTTC CASSQGLYEQYF
TRBJ2-1 . TRBD2 TRBV28 TGTGCCAGCAGTTTATGGCGGGAGGGGGATGAGCAGTTCTTC CASSLWREGDEQFF
TRBJ1-1 . TRBD1 TRBV25-1 TGTGCCAGCAGTGAATCCTTATGGGACAGAAAAACTGAAGCTTTCTTT CASSESLWDRKTEAFF
TRBJ2-1 . . TRBV27 TGTGCCAGCAGTTCCGATGAAGCGGCCTTATACAATGAGCAGTTCTTC CASSSDEAALYNEQFF
TRBJ2-5 . TRBD2 TRBV7-6 TGTGCCAGCAGCTCGGGACTAGCGGGAGGAGAGACCCAGTACTTC CASSSGLAGGETQYF
TRBJ2-7 once TRBD2 TRBV10-3 TGTGCCATCAGTGAGGCAAAAGGACTAGCGGACGACTACGAGCAGTACTTC CAISEAKGLADDYEQYF
TRBJ2-2 . . TRBV7-9 TGTGCCAGCAGCTTAGCAGCGGGCCCAGGGTCCGAGCTGTTTTTT CASSLAAGPGSELFF
TRBJ2-7 . TRBD2 TRBV7-8 TGTGCCAGCAGCTTAGCTTCGGAGCGGGAGTTCTACGAGCAGTACTTC CASSLASEREFYEQYF
TRBJ1-1 . . TRBV7-9 TGTGCCAGCAGCCTAGCCGGGAACACTGAAGCTTTCTTT CASSLAGNTEAFF
TRBJ2-5 . . TRBV28 TGTGCCAGCAGTCCAAGAGGGGGGCTGAAAGAGACCCAGTACTTC CASSPRGGLKETQYF
TRBJ2-1 . TRBD2 TRBV9 TGTGCCAGCAGCGCTGCCCCTAGCGGGGGGTACAATGAGCAGTTCTTC CASSAAPSGGYNEQFF
TRBJ1-1 few . TRBV27 TGTGCCAGCAGTTTATCAGAAGGGAACACTGAAGCTTTCTTT CASSLSEGNTEAFF
TRBJ2-5 . . TRBV7-9 TGTGCCAGCAGCTTAGGGACTACCGAAGAGACCCAGTACTTC CASSLGTTEETQYF
TRBJ2-3 . TRBD2 TRBV18 TGTGCCAGCTCACCACGTACACTAGCGGGCGTGGTCCCATCACAGTATTTT CASSPRTLAGVVPSQYF
TRBJ2-2 . . TRBV19 TGTGCCAGTTCCTTTCGGACAGCGAACACCGGGGAGCTGTTTTTT CASSFRTANTGELFF
TRBJ2-7 . TRBD1 TRBV9 TGTGCCAGCAGCGTATCCCAGGGACAGGGGAGGGCCGAGGGCTACGAGCAGTACTTC CASSVSQGQGRAEGYEQYF
TRBJ2-2 . . TRBV6-6 TGTGCCAGCAGGGTCCAAGGGACGAACACCGGGGAGCTGTTTTTT CASRVQGTNTGELFF
TRBJ2-1 . TRBD1 TRBV10-3 TGTGCCATCAGTGAAGGGTGGGACAGCTACAATGAGCAGTTCTTC CAISEGWDSYNEQFF
TRBJ1-2 . . TRBV9 TGTGCCAGCAGCGCACATCATGGCTACACCTTC CASSAHHGYTF
TRBJ2-7 . . TRBV5-5 TGTGCCAGCAGCGTAACCCGGGCGTATCACGAGCAGTACTTC CASSVTRAYHEQYF
TRBJ1-2 . . TRBV27 TGTGCCAGCCGGTTGACTCCCAACTATGGCTACACCTTC CASRLTPNYGYTF
TRBJ1-1 . . TRBV5-5 TGTGCCAGCAGCTCCAACAGGAACACTGAAGCTTTCTTT CASSSNRNTEAFF
TRBJ2-7 . TRBD2 TRBV2 TGTGCCAGCAGTGAACCCCAGCGGGGGTACTACGAGCAGTACTTC CASSEPQRGYYEQYF